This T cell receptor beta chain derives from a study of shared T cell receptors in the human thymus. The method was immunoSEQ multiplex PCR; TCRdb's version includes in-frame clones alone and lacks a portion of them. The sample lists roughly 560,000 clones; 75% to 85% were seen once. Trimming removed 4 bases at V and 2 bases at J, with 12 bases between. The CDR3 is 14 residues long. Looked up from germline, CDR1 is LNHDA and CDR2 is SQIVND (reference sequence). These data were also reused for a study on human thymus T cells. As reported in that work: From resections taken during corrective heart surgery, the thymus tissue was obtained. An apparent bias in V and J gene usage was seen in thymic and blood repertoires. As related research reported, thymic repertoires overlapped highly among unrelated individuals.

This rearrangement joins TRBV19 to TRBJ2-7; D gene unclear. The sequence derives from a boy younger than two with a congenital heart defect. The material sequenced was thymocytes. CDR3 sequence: CASSSGHPTYEQYF. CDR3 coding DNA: TGTGCCAGTAGTAGTGGGCACCCTACCTACGAGCAGTACTTC.